Below, 24 T cell receptor beta chains from the same sample are listed, as sequenced in a study of blood T cells in healthy people across ages. Through a sample-barcoded 5' primer and a J-beta primer mix, a second PCR was run for roughly 6 to 11 cycles. MiXCR was run by TCRdb on the 5' RACE reads, yielding one entry per CDR3 protein. The sample has roughly 800,000 distinct CDR3 sequences, roughly 25% seen once; the top ten hold roughly 3.8%. These data were also filed under a second study, of T cells of mothers and their children.

Sequencing was done on a sample of blood. These receptors were taken from a boy younger than 18 in good health.

This rearrangement joins TRBV6-5 to TRBJ1-6; TRBD1 agrees at 10 bases. Germline V gene sequence: CDR1 MNHEY, CDR2 SVGAGI. With 5 bases clipped from V and 6 bases from J, the junction kept 10 bases outside the gene matches. The CDR3 spans 17 residues. The CDR3 DNA reads TGTGCCAGCAGTCCTTACTCGACAGGGGGCTTTAATTCACCCCTCCACTTT. Translating gives CASSPYSTGGFNSPLHF.

This clonotype was seen more than once but under ten times. The chain joins TRBV11-2 to TRBJ2-5, with D unresolved. The J call may be in error: the DNA end matches TRBJ2-7 better. The CDR3 covers 14 residues. Looked up from germline, CDR1 is SGHAT and CDR2 is FQNNGV. CDR3 nucleotide sequence: TGTGCCAGCAGCTTTAGGGCCGACTCCTACGAGCAGTACTTC. Protein sequence: CASSFRADSYEQYF.

This sequence joins TRBV28 and TRBJ2-1; no clear D gene. Germline V CDR1 and CDR2: MDHEN, SYDVKM. This CDR3 has 12 amino acids. With 1 base removed from V and 10 bases from J, the gap between germline ends came to 8 bases. The CDR3 nucleotides read TGTGCCAGCAGTTTATCATTGCGGGAGCAGTTCTTC. This sequence encodes CASSLSLREQFF.

The chain carries TRBV9 and TRBJ2-1; D is possibly TRBD1 (5 bases). This CDR3 is built from 13 residues. CDR1 SGDLS and CDR2 YYNGEE come from the germline V gene. V was clipped by 3 bases and J by 5 bases, with 9 bases between them. The DNA for the CDR3 is TGTGCCAGCAGCGCGGACATGAACAATGAGCAGTTCTTC. Translated, it gives CASSADMNNEQFF.

In its sample, this clonotype was seen a few times. The V and J genes are TRBV5-5 and TRBJ1-1; no firm D call. V was trimmed by 3 bases and J by 1 base, leaving 13 bases between them. Germline V lookup: CDR1 SGHKS, CDR2 YYEKEE (reference sequence). The CDR3 has 15 residues. The CDR3, as DNA: TGTGCCAGCAGCTGGGGTGCAGGACGGAACACTGAAGCTTTCTTT. Amino acid sequence: CASSWGAGRNTEAFF.

The chain recombines TRBV20-1 with TRBJ2-6; D is unclear. Germline CDR1 and CDR2: DFQATT and SNEGSKA (reference sequence). Between the trimmed V and J ends, which lost 5 bases and 0 bases, there was a span of 8 bases. The CDR3 contains 14 residues. Here the CDR3 reads CSARQRSGANVLTF. The DNA for the CDR3 is TGCAGTGCTCGACAACGCTCTGGGGCCAACGTCCTGACTTTC.

J is TRBJ2-7 and V is TRBV20-1; the D is unclear. This CDR3 has 11 residues. CDR1 is DFQATT and CDR2 is SNEGSKA in the germline V gene (reference sequence). Between the trimmed V and J ends, which lost 4 bases and 7 bases, there was a span of 11 bases. This CDR3 reads CSATTYGEQYF. The CDR3 DNA follows: TGCAGTGCTACAACATATGGGGAGCAGTACTTC.

This clonotype occurred a few times. The chain has TRBV18 and TRBJ2-5; D ambiguous. Trimming removed 2 bases at V and 5 bases at J, with 18 bases between. The germline V gene has CDR1 KGHSH and CDR2 LQKENI. The CDR3 is 16 amino acids. The CDR3 is CASSPTRTTGWETQYF. The CDR3 region has the DNA TGTGCCAGCTCACCAACGCGGACCACCGGTTGGGAGACCCAGTACTTC.

The J gene is TRBJ1-2, the V gene TRBV7-9; 10 bases line up with TRBD1. The CDR3 runs to 14 residues. CDR1 is SEHNR and CDR2 is FQNEAQ in the germline V gene (reference sequence). V lost 4 bases to trimming and J lost 5 bases; unmatched junction nucleotides: 4. CDR3 sequence: CASSWTGGEYGYTF. The CDR3 nucleotides are TGTGCCAGCAGCTGGACAGGGGGAGAGTATGGCTACACCTTC.

This chain joins TRBV7-2 and TRBJ2-3, with 10 bases matching TRBD2. V gave up 3 bases and J gave up 10 bases; unmatched junction bases: 10. Per germline, CDR1 SGHTA and CDR2 FQGNSA. The CDR3 totals 15 residues. Written as DNA, the CDR3 is TGTGCCAGCAGCTTTAGCGGGAGGAAGAGAGGATCGCAGTATTTT. Its protein is CASSFSGRKRGSQYF.

This rearrangement joins TRBV28 to TRBJ2-7; possible D gene TRBD2, 6 bases. Looked up from germline, CDR1 is MDHEN and CDR2 is SYDVKM. Trimming shortened V by 5 bases and J by 1 base, and 15 bases separated the two germline ends. The CDR3 spans 15 residues. The CDR3 bases are TGTGCCAGCAGTCTCCTAGCGTCGAGATCCTACGAGCAGTACTTC. This codes for CASSLLASRSYEQYF. Full variable domain (remainder filled in from reference TRBV28 and TRBJ2-7): DVKVTQSSRYLVKRTGEKVFLECVQDMDHENMFWYRQDPGLGLRLIYFSYDVKMKEKGDIPEGYSVSREKKERFSLILESASTNQTSMYLCASSLLASRSYEQYFGPGTRLTVT.

This clonotype was picked up a small number of times. This chain uses TRBV5-5 with TRBJ2-1, with 11 bases matching TRBD2. Per the germline V gene, CDR1 is SGHKS and CDR2 is YYEKEE (reference sequence). This CDR3 region has 13 residues. With V trimmed by 9 bases and J by 5 bases, 4 bases remained unmatched. The CDR3 sequence is CATAGLADNEQFF. The DNA for the CDR3 is TGTGCCACCGCGGGACTAGCGGACAATGAGCAGTTCTTC.

The chain uses TRBV6-2 or TRBV6-3 and TRBJ2-1; TRBD1 matches 7 bases. Losses at the gene ends were 10 bases for V and 11 bases for J; bases not matched to a gene: 5. Germline CDR1 is MNHEY and CDR2 is SVGEGT. This CDR3 is 10 amino acids long. The CDR3 spells CATRGQQQFF. The CDR3 DNA sequence: TGTGCCACCAGGGGACAGCAGCAGTTCTTC.

Only a few counts were recorded for this clonotype. The chain has TRBV7-9 and TRBJ2-1; no reliable D call. The DNA end is more similar to TRBJ2-7, so the J call may be wrong. Germline CDR1 is SEHNR and CDR2 is FQNEAQ (reference sequence). This CDR3 is built from 15 residues. CDR3 nucleotides: TGTGCCAGCAGCCCCTCAATCGTGACACACTACGAGCAGTACTTC. Protein sequence: CASSPSIVTHYEQYF.

This rearrangement joins TRBV27 to TRBJ1-1; D unclear. Germline V gene lookup returns CDR1 MNHEY and CDR2 SMNVEV (reference sequence). This CDR3 is 13 amino acids long. V lost 7 bases, J lost 1 base, and 10 bases lay in between. CDR3 DNA sequence: TGTGCCAGCAAGATGCAAGAGAACACTGAAGCTTTCTTT. It translates to CASKMQENTEAFF.

This clonotype was detected ten times or more. V is TRBV6-1 and J is TRBJ2-7; D is unresolved. Trimming took 1 base from V and 0 from J, leaving 4 bases between them. The CDR3 extends over 13 amino acids. The germline V gene has CDR1 MNHNS and CDR2 SASEGT. The CDR3 here is CASSEVGSYEQYF. The CDR3 DNA reads as TGTGCCAGCAGTGAAGTCGGCTCCTACGAGCAGTACTTC.

This clonotype turned up a few times. This chain uses TRBV24-1 with TRBJ2-5; D may be TRBD1 (6 bases). The assigned J gene may be wrong: the sequence end matches TRBJ2-1 better. The germline gives CDR1 KGHDR, CDR2 SFDVKD. This CDR3 has 14 amino acids. CDR3 residues: CATSDPQQGNEQFF. The CDR3, as DNA: TGTGCCACCAGTGACCCTCAGCAGGGGAATGAGCAGTTCTTC.

The chain joins TRBV3-1 to TRBJ1-2; a possible D gene is TRBD1 (6 bases). Between the trimmed V and J ends, which lost 1 base and 4 bases, there was a span of 22 bases. The CDR3 sequence is 18 residues long. CDR1 LGHDT and CDR2 YNNKEL come from the germline V gene (reference sequence). This chain's CDR3 is CASSQVGVPGPDSYGYTF. CDR3 bases: TGTGCCAGCAGCCAAGTTGGAGTCCCCGGGCCGGACAGCTATGGCTACACCTTC. Variable domain in full (rest from reference TRBV3-1 and TRBJ1-2): DTAVSQTPKYLVTQMGNDKSIKCEQNLGHDTMYWYKQDSKKFLKIMFSYNNKELIINETVPNRFSPKSPDKAHLNLHINSLELGDSAVYFCASSQVGVPGPDSYGYTFGSGTRLTVV.

The chain's CDR3 is CASSLWFGGIQETQYF. CDR3 DNA sequence: TGTGCCAGCAGTTTATGGTTCGGGGGGATACAAGAGACCCAGTACTTC. This chain uses TRBV28 with TRBJ2-5; 7 bases map to TRBD2. Germline lookup yields CDR1 MDHEN and CDR2 SYDVKM. This CDR3 comprises 16 residues. With 0 bases clipped from V and 2 bases from J, the junction kept 6 bases outside the gene matches.

The chain carries TRBV9 and TRBJ1-1; 8 bases match TRBD1. This CDR3 region has 15 residues. The trim removed 4 bases at V and 3 bases at J, leaving 8 bases unmatched. The germline CDR1 and CDR2 sequences are SGDLS and YYNGEE. The CDR3 DNA sequence: TGTGCCAGCAGCCCCGGACAGGGAAGAGACACTGAAGCTTTCTTT. Translated, it gives CASSPGQGRDTEAFF.

This clonotype appeared a few times. This sequence joins TRBV18 and TRBJ2-1; D is perhaps TRBD1 (5 bases). V lost 4 bases, J lost 10 bases, and 14 bases lay in between. The CDR3 is 13 residues long. Germline CDR1 reads KGHSH; CDR2 reads LQKENI. CDR3 loop: CASSLRDSNEQFF. The DNA of the CDR3 is TGTGCCAGCTCACTAAGAGACAGCAACGAGCAGTTCTTC. The entire variable domain, with the rest obtained from reference TRBV18 and TRBJ2-1, is as follows: NAGVMQNPRHLVRRRGQEARLRCSPMKGHSHVYWYRQLPEEGLKFMVYLQKENIIDESGMPKERFSAEFPKEGPSILRIQQVVRGDSAAYFCASSLRDSNEQFFGPGTRLTVL.

This clonotype has only a few counts. The chain recombines TRBV7-2 with TRBJ2-7; TRBD2 aligns across 10 bases. This CDR3 comprises 14 residues. Per the germline V gene, CDR1 is SGHTA and CDR2 is FQGNSA. The trim removed 5 bases at V and 3 bases at J, leaving 4 bases unmatched. The CDR3 DNA reads TGTGCCAGCAGCGGGGGACTAGCGCTCTACGAGCAGTACTTC. Translation gives CASSGGLALYEQYF.

In this sample, this clonotype turned up many times. The chain joins TRBV20-1 to TRBJ2-4; no reliable D call. With 3 bases removed from V and 4 bases from J, the gap between germline ends came to 1 base. The CDR3 extends over 10 amino acids. Germline CDR1 and CDR2: DFQATT and SNEGSKA (reference sequence). The CDR3 region is CSASKNIQYF. The CDR3, as DNA: TGCAGTGCTAGTAAAAACATTCAGTACTTC.

The V gene is TRBV6-1, the J gene TRBJ2-7; D may be TRBD2 (5 bases). The CDR3 runs to 16 residues. Germline loops: CDR1 MNHNS, CDR2 SASEGT. Deletions cut 8 bases from V and 3 bases from J, with 23 bases between. Here the CDR3 reads CASAARGGYGIYEQYF. The CDR3 DNA sequence: TGTGCCAGCGCCGCCCGCGGCGGGTACGGTATCTACGAGCAGTACTTC.